These 17 T cell receptor beta chains originate from one sample sequenced in a study of blood T cells in healthy people across ages. A second PCR, run for roughly 7 to 12 cycles, used a sample-barcoded 5' primer plus a J-beta primer mix. TCRdb reprocessed the 5' RACE reads with MiXCR, giving one entry per CDR3 protein. The sample lists 1.5 million to 2 million distinct CDR3 sequences, roughly 30% occurring once. Sequenced input: blood. The receptors stem from a woman aged 25 to 39 in good health.

Turning to this clonotype: This may be a read error: a much more frequent sequence differs by one nucleotide. The J gene is TRBJ2-3, the V gene TRBV12-3 or TRBV12-4; either TRBD1 or TRBD2 may fit D (6 bases each). The CDR3 sequence is 15 residues long. The V and J ends lost 7 bases and 0 bases respectively, with 14 bases between them. The CDR3, as DNA: TGTGCCAGCACCCTGACGGGGGCTAGCACAGATACGCAGTATTTT. Translated: CASTLTGASTDTQYF.

There are a few counts of this clonotype. This rearrangement joins TRBV19 to TRBJ1-5, with unresolved D. CDR1 and CDR2 (germline): LNHDA, SQIVND (reference sequence). This CDR3 contains 16 residues. V shed 7 bases and J shed 1 base, with 17 bases lying between them. CDR3 protein: CASIFSGDGSNQPQHF. CDR3 nucleotide sequence: TGTGCCAGTATCTTTTCTGGGGATGGGAGCAATCAGCCCCAGCATTTT.

DNA for the CDR3: TGTGCCAGCAGTTTACGTGCCAAGCGAACGGAGCAGTACTTC. Translating it yields CASSLRAKRTEQYF. The V call is TRBV27, the J call TRBJ2-7, with D hard to call. Trimming removed 2 bases from V and 7 bases from J, with 15 bases in between. CDR1 MNHEY and CDR2 SMNVEV come from the germline V gene (reference sequence). This CDR3 has 14 residues.

The rearrangement joins TRBV14 to TRBJ2-1; 7 bases fit TRBD2. V dropped 0 bases and J dropped 4; count of bases not matched to a gene: 15. CDR3 size: 19 residues. The germline V gene encodes CDR1 SGHDN and CDR2 FVKESK. CDR3 residues: CASSQDLTRVVAGYNEQFF. The CDR3 bases are TGTGCCAGCAGCCAAGATCTTACTAGGGTGGTAGCGGGTTACAATGAGCAGTTCTTC. Using reference TRBV14 and TRBJ2-1 for the parts outside the CDR3, the full variable domain is EAGVTQFPSHSVIEKGQTVTLRCDPISGHDNLYWYRRVMGKEIKFLLHFVKESKQDESGMPNNRFLAERTGGTYSTLKVQPAELEDSGVYFCASSQDLTRVVAGYNEQFFGPGTRLTVL.

This clonotype was found many times. The V and J genes are TRBV29-1 and TRBJ2-5, with no clear D. There are 13 residues in the CDR3. V dropped 1 base and J dropped 0 bases, with 6 bases sitting between them. Germline lookup yields CDR1 SQVTM and CDR2 ANQGSEA. The CDR3 bases are TGCAGCGTTGAAGGGGCGTACCAAGAGACCCAGTACTTC. This codes for CSVEGAYQETQYF.

This clonotype was detected ten times or more. One junction end does not reproduce the germline sequence, and a read error may be involved. The gene calls are TRBV5-5 and TRBJ2-1, with TRBD2 matching 7 bases. The CDR3 consists of 16 residues. Germline CDR1 SGHKS, CDR2 YYEKEE (reference sequence). CDR3 DNA: TGTGCCAGCAGTTTGGGGGGGTCACACTACTACAATGAGCAGTTCTTC. It encodes CASSLGGSHYYNEQFF.

This clonotype occurred a few times. V is TRBV6-5 and J is TRBJ2-5, with D possibly TRBD2 on 5 matching bases. V was shortened by 3 bases and J by 5 bases, with 13 bases between the two germline ends. Germline values: CDR1 MNHEY, CDR2 SVGAGI. The CDR3 runs to 14 residues. CDR3 amino acids: CASSYSGLAETQYF. The DNA of the CDR3 is TGTGCCAGCAGTTATTCTGGGCTAGCCGAGACCCAGTACTTC.

This chain joins TRBV6-6 and TRBJ1-6; D perhaps matches TRBD1 (5 bases). Trimming cost V 4 bases and J 9 bases, with 10 bases left between them. The CDR3 runs 13 residues. The germline CDR1 and CDR2 sequences are MNHNY and SVGAGI (reference sequence). This CDR3 reads CASSFDSVSPLHF. The CDR3 DNA follows: TGTGCCAGCAGTTTCGACAGCGTTTCACCCCTCCACTTT.

This clonotype was seen at least ten times. The rearrangement links TRBV10-3 to TRBJ2-1; 7 bases are shared with TRBD1. The CDR3 covers 15 residues. Germline V CDR1 and CDR2: ENHRY, SYGVKD. The ends lost 6 bases at V and 8 bases at J; junction bases unmatched: 13. CDR3 sequence reads: CAISATPGQTDEQFF. In nucleotides, the CDR3 is TGTGCCATCAGCGCAACACCGGGACAGACGGATGAGCAGTTCTTC.

The J gene is TRBJ1-5, the V gene TRBV5-1, with 7 nucleotides matching TRBD1. The trim removed 4 bases at V and 2 bases at J, leaving 18 bases unmatched. Germline V gives CDR1 SGHRS, CDR2 YFSETQ. The CDR3 has 19 residues. The CDR3 sequence: CASSPGGFYRGEGNQPQHF. CDR3 coding DNA: TGCGCCAGCAGCCCGGGGGGCTTCTACAGGGGAGAGGGCAATCAGCCCCAGCATTTT. The complete variable domain, with remaining parts taken from reference TRBV5-1 and TRBJ1-5, reads KAGVTQTPRYLIKTRGQQVTLSCSPISGHRSVSWYQQTPGQGLQFLFEYFSETQRNKGNFPGRFSGRQFSNSRSEMNVSTLELGDSALYLCASSPGGFYRGEGNQPQHFGDGTRLSIL.

The V and J genes are TRBV27 and TRBJ2-2; 8 bases fit TRBD1. CDR3 length: 14 amino acids. Unmatched junction bases numbered 12, after V lost 9 bases and J lost 9 bases. CDR1 is MNHEY and CDR2 is SMNVEV in the germline V gene (reference sequence). CDR3 in DNA: TGTGCCAGTACCAGGTCAGGGGGCGGGAGGGAGCTGTTTTTT. Residues: CASTRSGGGRELFF.

This chain uses TRBV6-5 with TRBJ1-1; TRBD1 might be the D (5 bases). V shed 0 bases and J shed 10 bases, with 15 bases lying between them. This CDR3 contains 14 residues. From germline, CDR1 is MNHEY and CDR2 SVGAGI. The CDR3 here is CASSYSIGGEGAFF. For the CDR3, the DNA is TGTGCCAGCAGTTACTCGATCGGGGGGGAGGGAGCTTTCTTT.

Turning to this clonotype: One base away lies a much larger clone, so this may be a sequencing read error. The J gene is TRBJ2-1, the V gene TRBV5-1; 9 bases map to TRBD1. This CDR3 is built from 16 residues. The germline CDR1 and CDR2 sequences are SGHRS and YFSETQ. The CDR3 spells CAGSFSRDRAYNEQFF. CDR3 bases: TGCGCCGGCAGCTTCTCCCGGGACAGGGCATACAATGAGCAGTTCTTC.

In this sample, this clonotype turned up a few times. The rearrangement uses TRBV20-1 and TRBJ2-7; a possible D gene is TRBD2 (5 bases). The tail of the sequence fits TRBJ2-5 better, so the J call may be wrong. The CDR3 sequence is 13 residues long. The germline V gene has CDR1 DFQATT and CDR2 SNEGSKA (reference sequence). The CDR3 region is CSARALDLATQYF. The CDR3, as DNA: TGCAGTGCTAGAGCTCTCGATCTAGCGACCCAGTACTTC.

The sample holds one count of this clonotype. The chain recombines TRBV15 with TRBJ2-2; unclear D gene. The CDR3 extends over 14 amino acids. V lost 0 bases, J lost 4 bases, and 6 bases lay in between. Germline loops: CDR1 LNHNV, CDR2 YYDKDF (reference sequence). The CDR3 nucleotides read TGTGCCACCAGCAGAGAGGGGTTCACCGGGGAGCTGTTTTTT. Translated: CATSREGFTGELFF.

The V and J genes are TRBV5-1 and TRBJ1-2; TRBD1 is a possible D gene (5 bases). With 0 bases removed from V and 8 bases from J, the gap between germline ends came to 11 bases. This CDR3 has 13 amino acids. CDR1 is SGHRS, CDR2 YFSETQ, per germline. CDR3 loop: CASSLDSGIGYTF. The CDR3 DNA reads TGCGCCAGCAGCTTGGATTCAGGGATCGGCTACACCTTC.

This clonotype has only a few counts. V usage is TRBV5-1 and J usage is TRBJ2-1; D unresolved. V shed 1 base and J shed 1 base, with 9 bases lying between them. The CDR3 is 15 residues long. CDR1 SGHRS and CDR2 YFSETQ come from the germline V gene. CDR3 sequence (DNA): TGCGCCAGCAGCTTGCTACCAGGATCCTACAATGAGCAGTTCTTC. Its protein is CASSLLPGSYNEQFF. The full variable domain, in which reference TRBV5-1 and TRBJ2-1 provide the parts outside the CDR3, is KAGVTQTPRYLIKTRGQQVTLSCSPISGHRSVSWYQQTPGQGLQFLFEYFSETQRNKGNFPGRFSGRQFSNSRSEMNVSTLELGDSALYLCASSLLPGSYNEQFFGPGTRLTVL.